This entry concerns a single T cell receptor (beta chain). The target antigen is unknown. The ends were cut back, 5 bases at V and 2 bases at J, with 18 bases in the middle. Looked up from germline, CDR1 is SGHAT and CDR2 is FQNNGV. This CDR3 has 16 residues. The source material, RNA transcripts, was used to amplify TCR beta CDR3 regions. Carried out on the TCR CDR3, a first-round RT-PCR used the HTBI primer set. In TCRdb, the multiplex PCR reads were re-called with MiXCR into one record per CDR3 protein. The sample has some 800,000 distinct CDR3 sequences, roughly 40% seen once. This sample is part of a study of T cells in Graves' hyperthyroidism and ophthalmopathy. Findings and limits, study-wide: The model anticipated ophthalmopathy a median around six months pre-onset. From stable hyperthyroidism, ophthalmopathy was set apart by a 13 V-J model.

Exclusion of a patient resulted from uncontrolled infection, other autoimmune disease, pregnancy or lactation. This chain uses TRBV11-2 with TRBJ2-5; weak D call: TRBD1 (6 bases). The clonotype was recovered from a man younger than 35 with Graves' hyperthyroidism. The sequencing sample was made of blood. CDR3 nucleotide sequence: TGTGCCAGCAGCGTACAGGACCAGGGGATTCAAGAGACCCAGTACTTC. This translates into CASSVQDQGIQETQYF.